The subject of this entry is one T cell receptor (beta chain). Its target is not known. These data belong to a study of Ad26.COV2.S vaccination and SARS-CoV-2 variants. Treatment noted: some 19 received Ad26.COV2.S at low or high dose, single or two shots; 5 received placebo; per-sample allocation not given. On day 63 after the first injection, vaccine and placebo recipients gave samples. This CDR3 spans 15 amino acids. J was trimmed by 3 bases and V by 7 bases; bases with no gene match: 7. The V gene's germline CDR1 is MNHEY and CDR2 SVGEGT. Only in-frame clones appear in the TCRdb table, and some are missing; sequencing was by immunoSEQ multiplex PCR. The table shows fewer than 500,000 clones, with more than 80% occurring only once. General study points: Non-spike TCR breadth showed similarity between vaccine and placebo recipients. After vaccination, substantial breadth of spike-specific CD8+ and CD4+ responses was reported.

This sequence was found in a person between 18 and 65 years old who received the Ad26.COV2.S COVID-19 vaccine or a placebo. The V gene is TRBV6-2 or TRBV6-3, the J gene TRBJ2-2, with 8 bases that match TRBD2. This specimen was peripheral blood, taken in a trial of Ad26.COV2.S vaccine versus placebo. CDR3 sequence reads: CASTPSGSYTGELFF. The CDR3 nucleotides are TGTGCCAGCACCCCCAGCGGGAGTTACACCGGGGAGCTGTTTTTT.